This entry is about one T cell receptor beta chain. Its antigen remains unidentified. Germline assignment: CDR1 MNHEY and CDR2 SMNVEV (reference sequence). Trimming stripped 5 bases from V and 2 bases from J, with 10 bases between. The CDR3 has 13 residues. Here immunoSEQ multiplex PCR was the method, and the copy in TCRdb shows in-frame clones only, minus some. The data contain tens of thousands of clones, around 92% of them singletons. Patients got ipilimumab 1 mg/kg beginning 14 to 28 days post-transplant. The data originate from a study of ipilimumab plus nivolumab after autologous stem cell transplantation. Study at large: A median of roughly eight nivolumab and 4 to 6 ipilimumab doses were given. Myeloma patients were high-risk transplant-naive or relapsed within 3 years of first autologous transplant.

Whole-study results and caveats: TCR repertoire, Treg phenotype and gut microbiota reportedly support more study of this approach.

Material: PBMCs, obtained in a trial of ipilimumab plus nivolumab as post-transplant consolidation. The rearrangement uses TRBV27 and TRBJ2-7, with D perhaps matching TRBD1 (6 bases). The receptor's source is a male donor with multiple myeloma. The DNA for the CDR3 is TGTGCCAGCAGTCTCGGACAGACCTACGAGCAGTACTTC. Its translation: CASSLGQTYEQYF.